This T cell receptor (beta chain) was identified during a study of radiotherapy plus CTLA-4 blockade in lung cancer (dated by TCRdb to between 2017 and 2018). For the study in its entirety: Among the enrolled patients, approximately 17% had an objective response, and less than 40% reached disease control. The investigation overall reported the following: The strongest predictors of response were reported to be early dynamic shifts in blood T cell clones along with a rise in serum interferon-beta following radiation. After treatment with radiotherapy and ipilimumab, TCR clones that originated in tumors expanded in peripheral blood.

The germline V gene (reference sequence) provides CDR1 SEHNR and CDR2 FQNEAQ. V is clipped by 3 bases and J by 8 bases, and the sequence between their germline boundaries is 16 bases long. The CDR3 sequence holds 15 residues, the cysteine and phenylalanine included. Of the read, only the CDR3 DNA is kept; its 45 bases are in frame from base 1. Library creation used the immunoSEQ multiplex PCR assay. In its TCRdb copy, this immuneACCESS table keeps in-frame sequences only and misses some clones. Where compared with another copy, unresolved V genes explain less than half of these, and the others have no known cause. The sample table contains around 56,000 clones; only one count was recorded for around 80% of them. Of the sample, roughly 17% falls within the top ten clones. Regarding this clone: Its antigen is not yet known. The input lacks base qualities; no much larger clone sits a single base away.

The study tested focal radiation therapy combined with CTLA-4 blockade (ipilimumab) in patients with chemo-refractory metastatic non-small-cell lung cancer. The source is a human donor with non-small cell lung cancer who had a complete response to radiotherapy plus ipilimumab. The V and J segments used are TRBV7-9 and TRBJ1-4; no D gene is confidently identified. Sequenced material: peripheral blood, taken from a patient treated with radiotherapy plus ipilimumab. The CDR3 protein sequence reads: CASSLEGGRIEKLFF. The sequenced DNA is TGTGCCAGCAGCTTGGAAGGAGGGAGAATAGAAAAACTGTTTTTT.